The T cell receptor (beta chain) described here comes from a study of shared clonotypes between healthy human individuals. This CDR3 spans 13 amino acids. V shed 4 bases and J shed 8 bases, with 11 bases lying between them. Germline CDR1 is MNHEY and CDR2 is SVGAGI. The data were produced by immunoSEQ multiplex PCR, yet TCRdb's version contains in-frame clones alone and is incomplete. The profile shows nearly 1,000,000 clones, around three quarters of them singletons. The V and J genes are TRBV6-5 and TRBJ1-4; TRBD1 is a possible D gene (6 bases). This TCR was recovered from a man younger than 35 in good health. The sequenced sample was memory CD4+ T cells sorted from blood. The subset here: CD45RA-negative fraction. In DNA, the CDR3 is TGTGCCAGCAGTTTCCAGGGGCGGGAAAAACTGTTTTTT. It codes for CASSFQGREKLFF.